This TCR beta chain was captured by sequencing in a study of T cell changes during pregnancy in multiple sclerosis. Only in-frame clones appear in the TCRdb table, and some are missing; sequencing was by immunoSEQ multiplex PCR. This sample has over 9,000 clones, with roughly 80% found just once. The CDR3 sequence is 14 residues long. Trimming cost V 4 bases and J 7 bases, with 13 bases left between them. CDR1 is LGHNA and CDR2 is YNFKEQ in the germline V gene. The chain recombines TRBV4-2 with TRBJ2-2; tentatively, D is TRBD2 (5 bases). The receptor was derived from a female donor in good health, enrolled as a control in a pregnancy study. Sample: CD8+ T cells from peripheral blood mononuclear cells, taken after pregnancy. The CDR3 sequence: CASSLAKGDGELFF. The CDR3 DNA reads TGTGCCAGCAGCCTAGCGAAGGGTGACGGGGAGCTGTTTTTT.